This T cell receptor beta chain comes out of a study of CXCR3-negative and CXCR3-positive naive CD8 T cells. Preparation of TRB cDNA libraries relied on 5' RACE carrying UMI labels. TCRdb re-called the 5' RACE reads; every CDR3 protein appears as one record, without DNA. The repertoire table contains about 39,000 distinct CDR3 sequences. Study conclusions and caveats: Cryopreservation partially lowered CXCR3 expression, so most assays used fresh PBMCs. For memory CD8+ cells diversity was much lower, but both naive subsets had comparably high diversity. Similar TRBV-TRBJ usage was seen in naive cells (both CXCR3-negative and CXCR3-positive), but memory cells differed.

Worth noting for this clonotype: What it binds is not known.

Germline V gene data show CDR1 as SEHNR and CDR2 as FQNEAQ (reference sequence). This CDR3 region has 12 residues. Within the CD8+ T cell compartment, naive cells were CD45RO-CCR7+CD27+CD95-. The V call is TRBV7-9, the J call TRBJ2-7. Sample: naive CXCR3- CD8+ T cells from blood. Subset defined: CD45RO-CCR7+CD27+CD95- naive CD8+ T cells lacking CXCR3 (TNR3-). The TCR comes from a human donor in good health. Some clones in this sample may be carry-over from other donors' samples. The CDR3 region is CASSDHDDEQYF. Drawing the rest from reference TRBV7-9 and TRBJ2-7, the complete variable domain is DTGVSQNPRHKITKRGQNVTFRCDPISEHNRLYWYRQTLGQGPEFLTYFQNEAQLEKSRLLSDRFSAERPKGSFSTLEIQRTEQGDSAMYLCASSDHDDEQYFGPGTRLTVT.